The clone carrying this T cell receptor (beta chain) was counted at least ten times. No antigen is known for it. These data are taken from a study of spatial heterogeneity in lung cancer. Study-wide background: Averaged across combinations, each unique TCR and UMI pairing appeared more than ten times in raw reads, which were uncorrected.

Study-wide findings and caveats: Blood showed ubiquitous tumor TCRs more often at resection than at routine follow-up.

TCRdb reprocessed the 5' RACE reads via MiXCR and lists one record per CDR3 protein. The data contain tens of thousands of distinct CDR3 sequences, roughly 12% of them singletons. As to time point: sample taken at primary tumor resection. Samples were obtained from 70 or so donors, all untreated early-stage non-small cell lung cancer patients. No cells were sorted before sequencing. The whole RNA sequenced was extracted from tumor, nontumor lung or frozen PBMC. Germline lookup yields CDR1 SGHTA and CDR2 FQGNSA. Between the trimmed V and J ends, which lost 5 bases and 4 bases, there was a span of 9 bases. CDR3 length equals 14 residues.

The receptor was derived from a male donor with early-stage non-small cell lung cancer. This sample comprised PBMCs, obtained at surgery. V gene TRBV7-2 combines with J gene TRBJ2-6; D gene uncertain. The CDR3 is CASSPRTGANVLTF. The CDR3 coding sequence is TGTGCCAGCAGCCCCAGGACCGGGGCCAACGTCCTGACTTTC.